This TCR beta chain is from a study of blood T cell repertoires in COVID-19. Authors' processing steps: Reference gene primer amplification gave estimated nucleated cell counts. Repertoires were generated with immunoSEQ multiplex PCR, while TCRdb's copy carries only in-frame clones and drops some. That table furnishes V, J and clone size, whereas the DNA furnished D and trimming. The sample yields about 99,000 clones, approximately 88% seen once. V shed 5 bases and J 5 bases; nucleotides not matched to a gene: 17. This CDR3 is 17 amino acids long. From germline, CDR1 is SGHVS and CDR2 FNYEAQ. The sample taken for sequencing was peripheral blood. This chain joins TRBV7-6 and TRBJ1-1, with 7 bases that match TRBD1. The receptor's source is a human donor in a cohort sampled during active COVID-19. The CDR3 sequence: CASSPTGGGGFGTEAFF. The CDR3, as DNA: TGTGCCAGCAGCCCGACGGGAGGGGGCGGATTCGGAACTGAAGCTTTCTTT.